These T cell receptor beta chains were read from a single sample in a study of CD8 T cell repertoires and HIV-1 epitope variants. Antigen specificity for these receptors is unknown. This table comes from immunoSEQ multiplex PCR, and its TCRdb copy is limited to in-frame clones, with some not included. This table holds roughly 5,800 clones, less than 70% found once. The sample consisted of cultured CD8+ T cells derived from PBMCs. The receptors were gathered from a male donor with HIV. The CDR3 runs from the conserved cysteine through the conserved F or W.

len: 16
v_gene: TRBV9
j_gene: TRBJ1-2
CDR3aa: CASSGGTGTENYGYTF

len: 13
v_gene: TRBV6-1
j_gene: TRBJ2-2
CDR3aa: CASSETPTGELFF

len: 15
v_gene: TRBV19
j_gene: TRBJ2-1
CDR3aa: CASSIVGQGNNEQFF

len: 12
v_gene: TRBV28
j_gene: TRBJ2-7
CDR3aa: CASSSDSYEQYF

len: 16
v_gene: TRBV25-1
j_gene: TRBJ2-2
CDR3aa: CASSEVGLQNTGELFF

len: 12
v_gene: TRBV2
j_gene: TRBJ2-3
CDR3aa: CASRDFTDTQYF

len: 17
v_gene: TRBV4-1
j_gene: TRBJ1-2
CDR3aa: CASSQPLSRQENYGYTF

len: 17
v_gene: TRBV7-8
j_gene: TRBJ2-1
CDR3aa: CASSSSFWTSVNNEQFF

len: 13
v_gene: TRBV19
j_gene: TRBJ1-1
CDR3aa: CASSPALGTEAFF

len: 13
v_gene: TRBV10-3
j_gene: TRBJ2-1
CDR3aa: CAISEGRDNEQFF

len: 15
v_gene: TRBV28
j_gene: TRBJ1-1
CDR3aa: CASTLAASSDTEAFF

len: 17
v_gene: TRBV6-1
j_gene: TRBJ1-6
CDR3aa: CASSEAGRGLYNSPLHF

len: 14
v_gene: TRBV30
j_gene: TRBJ2-1
CDR3aa: CAWSVSTLGTEQFF

len: 13
v_gene: TRBV7-6
j_gene: TRBJ2-3
CDR3aa: CASSSDSTDTQYF

len: 13
v_gene: TRBV30
j_gene: TRBJ2-7
CDR3aa: CAWSLGTDYEQYF

len: 14
v_gene: TRBV7-9
j_gene: TRBJ2-7
CDR3aa: CASSPRGVLDEQYF